These T cell receptor beta chains were read from a single sample in a study of blood T cell repertoires in COVID-19. Data came from immunoSEQ multiplex PCR; TCRdb stores just in-frame clones and leaves some out. The sample has about 300,000 clones; roughly 85% are singletons. The sample was peripheral blood. These receptors were taken from a human donor in a cohort sampled during active COVID-19. Both conserved end residues are part of each CDR3. D genes are given only for firm matches. Expanded clones are given a class, and other clones once, few, many or no size at all.

j_call clone_size d_call v_call cdr3_aa cdr3_nt
TRBJ2-5 NA NA TRBV4-3 CASSQSRYGETQYF TGCGCCAGCAGCCAAAGCCGTTATGGAGAGACCCAGTACTTC
TRBJ2-7 few TRBD1 TRBV3-1/TRBV3-2 CASRLGTGLYEQYF TGTGCCAGCAGGTTGGGGACAGGACTTTACGAGCAGTACTTC
TRBJ2-1 NA TRBD2 TRBV29-1 CSVRGLAGGRDEQFF TGCAGCGTTAGGGGTCTAGCGGGAGGGCGCGATGAGCAGTTCTTC
TRBJ2-7 NA NA TRBV7-2 CASSSSLARGDRSYEQYF TGTGCCAGCAGTTCCTCACTAGCTCGGGGTGATAGAAGCTACGAGCAGTACTTC
TRBJ2-1 NA TRBD2 TRBV19 CASSITSGRWDNEQFF TGTGCCAGTAGTATTACCAGCGGGAGGTGGGACAATGAGCAGTTCTTC
TRBJ2-7 NA NA TRBV19 CASSLVTTGYYEQYF TGTGCCAGTAGTCTAGTTACTACAGGGTACTACGAGCAGTACTTC
TRBJ1-6 NA NA TRBV2 CASSEEGVNNSPLHF TGTGCCAGCAGTGAAGAAGGGGTTAATAATTCACCCCTCCACTTT
TRBJ1-2 NA NA TRBV29-1 CSVWEGGYGYTF TGCAGCGTCTGGGAGGGGGGCTATGGCTACACCTTC
TRBJ2-7 once NA TRBV7-2 CASSPDYSYEQYF TGTGCCAGCAGTCCTGACTACTCCTACGAGCAGTACTTC
TRBJ1-2 NA TRBD1 TRBV28 CASSTRQGARGYTF TGTGCCAGCAGTACTCGACAGGGGGCGCGTGGCTACACCTTC
TRBJ1-3 NA NA TRBV7-9 CASSLAGVGRRNTIYF TGTGCCAGCAGCTTAGCTGGGGTGGGGCGGAGAAACACCATATATTTT
TRBJ2-4 NA NA TRBV19 CASSIPFSGNIQYF TGTGCCAGTAGTATCCCCTTCTCAGGAAACATTCAGTACTTC
TRBJ1-5 NA NA TRBV18 CASSHRGIAAGSNQPQHF TGTGCCAGCTCCCATCGTGGTATAGCGGCTGGAAGCAATCAGCCCCAGCATTTT
TRBJ1-3 NA NA TRBV18 CASSPNRAGNTIYF TGTGCCAGCTCACCAAACAGGGCTGGAAACACCATATATTTT
TRBJ2-3 NA NA TRBV5-1 CASSDPGDTQYF TGCGCCAGCAGCGATCCGGGAGATACGCAGTATTTT
TRBJ1-5 NA NA TRBV2 CASSETGTQPQHF TGTGCCAGCAGCGAAACAGGGACTCAGCCCCAGCATTTT
TRBJ2-6 NA NA TRBV7-3 CASSRTGTSGANVLTF TGTGCCAGCAGCAGAACCGGGACATCTGGGGCCAACGTCCTGACTTTC
TRBJ2-3 NA NA TRBV9 CASVRDTQYF TGTGCCTCCGTGAGGGATACGCAGTATTTT
TRBJ1-6 NA NA TRBV28 CASSGRGGGHKESPLHF TGTGCCAGCAGTGGACGGGGCGGGGGCCATAAGGAATCACCCCTCCACTTT
TRBJ2-3 NA NA TRBV4-3 CASSQDKRRTGSTDTQYF TGCGCCAGCAGCCAAGATAAACGGAGAACGGGGAGCACAGATACGCAGTATTTT
TRBJ1-2 NA NA TRBV2 CASLIQGRVGYTF TGTGCCAGCCTAATACAGGGACGGGTAGGCTACACCTTC
TRBJ2-1 NA TRBD2 TRBV10-3 CAISDGGSVNEQFF TGTGCCATCAGTGATGGCGGGAGTGTGAATGAGCAGTTCTTC
TRBJ2-7 NA TRBD2 TRBV7-2 CASSLILGGSDEQYF TGTGCCAGCAGCTTAATTCTCGGCGGGAGCGACGAGCAGTACTTC
TRBJ1-1 NA NA TRBV2 CASQKDYPMNTEAFF TGTGCCAGTCAAAAAGACTATCCTATGAACACTGAAGCTTTCTTT
TRBJ1-4 NA NA TRBV4-2 CASSQEGPGEKLFF TGTGCCAGCAGCCAGGAGGGGCCAGGTGAAAAACTGTTTTTT
TRBJ1-2 once TRBD1 TRBV27 CASRPLGGTDGYTF TGTGCCAGCAGACCCCTAGGGGGCACGGATGGCTACACCTTC
TRBJ2-7 NA TRBD1 TRBV5-1 CASSLALDRVEQYF TGCGCCAGCAGCTTGGCCCTAGACAGGGTCGAGCAGTACTTC
TRBJ2-7 few TRBD2 TRBV27 CASSLSALAGVGMYF TGTGCCAGCAGTTTATCTGCCCTAGCGGGGGTCGGCATGTACTTC
TRBJ2-1 NA NA TRBV27 CASSLDWALARYNEQFF TGTGCCAGCAGTTTAGATTGGGCCCTAGCGAGATACAATGAGCAGTTCTTC
TRBJ1-6 NA NA TRBV25-1 CASRGDTFNSPLHF TGTGCCAGCAGAGGGGACACCTTTAATTCACCCCTCCACTTT
TRBJ2-2 NA TRBD2 TRBV5-1 CASSLGTSGMNTGELFF TGCGCCAGCAGCCTCGGGACTAGCGGGATGAACACCGGGGAGCTGTTTTTT
TRBJ2-3 NA TRBD1 TRBV3-1/TRBV3-2 CASTRDRGASTDTQYF TGTGCCAGCACCCGGGACAGGGGGGCGAGCACAGATACGCAGTATTTT
TRBJ2-5 NA NA TRBV20-1 CSAPEFETQYF TGCAGTGCTCCGGAGTTCGAGACCCAGTACTTC
TRBJ2-1 few TRBD2 TRBV6-5 CASRLRLASRNEQFF TGTGCCAGCAGGCTAAGACTAGCGTCTCGGAATGAGCAGTTCTTC
TRBJ1-5 NA TRBD1 TRBV7-8 CASSSLNRGVNQPQHF TGTGCCAGCAGCTCTCTGAACAGGGGGGTAAATCAGCCCCAGCATTTT
TRBJ1-1 NA NA TRBV6-5 CASRADRNFEAFF TGTGCCAGCAGAGCCGACAGGAACTTTGAAGCTTTCTTT
TRBJ2-1 NA NA TRBV7-2 CASSLGLLEQFF TGTGCCAGCAGCTTGGGGCTATTGGAGCAGTTCTTC
TRBJ2-3 NA TRBD2 TRBV5-6 CASSLSLAGRALDTQYF TGTGCCAGCAGCTTATCTTTAGCGGGGAGGGCCCTAGATACGCAGTATTTT
TRBJ1-2 NA NA TRBV6-4 CASSRWAGDGYTF TGTGCCAGCAGTCGCTGGGCGGGGGACGGCTACACCTTC
TRBJ2-7 NA TRBD1 TRBV3-1/TRBV3-2 CASSPPTGTTPYEQYF TGTGCCAGCAGCCCCCCGACAGGGACCACCCCCTACGAGCAGTACTTC
TRBJ2-1 NA NA TRBV7-9 CGAGGNNEQFF TGCGGGGCAGGGGGGAACAATGAGCAGTTCTTC
TRBJ1-5 once TRBD1 TRBV7-6 CASSPGQGRSNQPQHF TGTGCCAGCAGCCCAGGACAGGGCCGTAGCAATCAGCCCCAGCATTTT
TRBJ1-2 NA NA TRBV4-2 CASSQERGGAPDGYTF TGTGCCAGCAGCCAAGAAAGGGGGGGGGCTCCAGATGGCTACACCTTC
TRBJ2-5 once TRBD2 TRBV19 CASAPGLAKETQYF TGTGCCAGCGCTCCGGGACTAGCGAAGGAGACCCAGTACTTC
TRBJ2-7 NA NA TRBV4-2 CASSQVATGSEQYF TGTGCCAGCAGCCAAGTTGCGACAGGTAGCGAGCAGTACTTC
TRBJ2-4 NA NA TRBV28 CASSLGGEGKNIQYF TGTGCCAGCAGTTTAGGAGGGGAAGGCAAAAACATTCAGTACTTC
TRBJ2-7 NA NA TRBV4-1 CASSQDAGDRGAGSYYEQYF TGCGCCAGCAGCCAAGATGCAGGGGATAGAGGTGCGGGTAGCTACTACGAGCAGTACTTC
TRBJ1-2 NA NA TRBV29-1 CSVVEGANYGYTF TGCAGCGTTGTTGAGGGGGCTAACTATGGCTACACCTTC
TRBJ2-3 NA NA TRBV7-3 CASSLSYGGADTQYF TGTGCCAGCAGCTTATCTTACGGCGGCGCAGATACGCAGTATTTT
TRBJ2-7 NA TRBD2 TRBV7-2 CASSLPSGKSYEQYF TGTGCCAGCAGCTTACCAAGCGGGAAATCCTACGAGCAGTACTTC
TRBJ2-5 NA NA TRBV18 CASSPGGIQETQYF TGTGCCAGCTCACCAGGAGGAATCCAAGAGACCCAGTACTTC
TRBJ2-1 NA NA TRBV5-6 CASSLLEEQFF TGTGCCAGCAGCTTGTTAGAAGAGCAGTTCTTC
TRBJ1-1 NA NA TRBV6-5 CASSGGRGNTEAFF TGTGCCAGCTCGGGAGGGCGCGGGAACACTGAAGCTTTCTTT